The 17 T cell receptor beta chains below were found in one sample sequenced in a study of shared clonotypes between healthy human individuals. Profiling relied on immunoSEQ multiplex PCR, and the TCRdb table lists in-frame clones only, not all of them. Altogether some 450,000 clones are present, 60% to 80% being singletons, with the ten largest covering around 13%. Material for sequencing was PBMCs. Receptors originate from a woman aged 40 to 55 in good health. Some clones in this sample may be carry-over from other donors' samples.

V gene TRBV19 combines with J gene TRBJ2-1; D gene uncertain. The CDR3 has 13 residues. The germline V gene has CDR1 LNHDA and CDR2 SQIVND (reference sequence). The V end was cut by 1 base, the J end by 7 bases, with 8 bases between. CDR3: CASSIVDLNEQFF. The CDR3 nucleotides are TGTGCCAGTAGTATAGTAGATTTGAATGAGCAGTTCTTC.

This rearrangement joins TRBV7-9 to TRBJ1-1; no clear D. Germline V gives CDR1 SEHNR, CDR2 FQNEAQ (reference sequence). The V end was cut by 1 base, the J end by 1 base, with 7 bases between. The CDR3 loop spans 14 amino acids. The CDR3 DNA reads as TGTGCCAGCAGCTTAGGGCTGGCGAACACTGAAGCTTTCTTT. This gives the protein CASSLGLANTEAFF.

This clone was seen just once. The J gene is TRBJ2-1, the V gene TRBV4-2, with D hard to call. Germline CDR1 reads LGHNA; CDR2 reads YNFKEQ. V lost 1 base to trimming and J lost 8 bases, with 9 bases between them. The CDR3 has 13 residues. CDR3 in amino acids: CASSQARSDEQFF. For the CDR3, the DNA is TGTGCCAGCAGCCAAGCAAGGTCCGATGAGCAGTTCTTC.

The chain carries TRBV4-1 and TRBJ1-1, with D unresolved. The CDR3 contains 12 residues. From germline, CDR1 is MGHRA and CDR2 YSYEKL. Trimming stripped 3 bases from V and 12 bases from J, with 14 bases between. The CDR3 DNA is TGCGCCAGCAGCCAGGAGACGGGGTCAACTTTCTTT. Translation: CASSQETGSTFF.

The V gene is TRBV15, the J gene TRBJ2-7; D unclear. The CDR3 is made up of 13 amino acids. Trimming pared 3 bases from V and 0 bases from J, leaving 6 bases between. Germline CDR1 LNHNV, CDR2 YYDKDF (reference sequence). CDR3 protein: CATSRGSSYEQYF. CDR3 DNA sequence: TGTGCCACCAGCAGGGGCAGCTCCTACGAGCAGTACTTC.

This sequence joins TRBV4-2 and TRBJ2-7, with 8 nucleotides matching TRBD2. The end of the DNA aligns better with TRBJ2-1, so the J call may be wrong. Germline lookup yields CDR1 LGHNA and CDR2 YNFKEQ. CDR3 length equals 15 residues. This CDR3 is CASSFRTSGHNEQFF. The CDR3 DNA is TGTGCCAGCAGCTTCAGAACTAGCGGACACAATGAGCAGTTCTTC.

V and J are TRBV4-3 and TRBJ2-1, with 7 positions matching TRBD2. CDR3 length: 15 residues. V was pared by 4 bases and J by 4 bases, with 7 bases of the junction left unmatched. From germline, CDR1 is LGHNA and CDR2 YSLEER. The CDR3: CASSPRVSGYNEQFF. The CDR3, as DNA: TGCGCCAGCAGCCCTCGGGTTAGCGGGTACAATGAGCAGTTCTTC.

With respect to this clone: Since a far larger clone is one base different, this is likely a read error. Distinct nucleotide sequences in the sample also encode this CDR3. This chain links TRBV2 with TRBJ1-5; weak D call: TRBD1 (5 bases). The CDR3 runs 13 residues. Per the germline V gene, CDR1 is SNHLY and CDR2 is FYNNEI. Trimming stripped 6 bases from V and 7 bases from J, with 13 bases between. The DNA for the CDR3 is TGTGCCAGCAGCGGACGGGGCGGCCAGCCCCAGCATTTT. Translating gives CASSGRGGQPQHF.

The chain uses TRBV28 and TRBJ2-2, with D unclear. This CDR3 spans 15 amino acids. V gave up 6 bases and J gave up 6 bases, with 17 bases separating them. The germline CDR1 and CDR2 sequences are MDHEN and SYDVKM. CDR3: CASSLVTPLAGELFF. CDR3 sequence (DNA): TGTGCCAGCAGCTTAGTTACTCCGCTGGCCGGGGAGCTGTTTTTT.

The chain couples TRBV9 to TRBJ2-1; 8 bases are shared with TRBD2. Germline V gene lookup returns CDR1 SGDLS and CDR2 YYNGEE. The V segment lost 6 bases and the J segment 2 bases; nucleotides outside the gene matches: 7. This CDR3 region has 15 residues. The DNA for the CDR3 is TGTGCCAGCACCCCAGCGGGAGACCCCTACAATGAGCAGTTCTTC. Protein sequence: CASTPAGDPYNEQFF.

In this sample, this clone turned up a few times. The junction shows a germline mismatch at one end, possibly a read error. This chain joins TRBV27 and TRBJ2-1; TRBD2 matches at 10 bases. The CDR3 consists of 15 residues. Germline V gene lookup returns CDR1 MNHEY and CDR2 SMNVEV (reference sequence). The chain's CDR3 is CASSRAGGSYDEQFF. The CDR3 DNA follows: TGTGCCAGCAGCCGAGCGGGAGGGTCCTACGATGAGCAGTTCTTC.

The rearrangement uses TRBV19 and TRBJ1-2, with 8 bases identical to TRBD1. The V and J ends lost 3 bases and 0 bases, in that order; junction bases with no gene match: 3. CDR1 and CDR2 (germline): LNHDA, SQIVND (reference sequence). The CDR3 consists of 15 residues. The CDR3 is CASSMTGAANYGYTF. The CDR3 DNA is TGTGCCAGTAGTATGACAGGGGCGGCTAACTATGGCTACACCTTC.

For this clone: It is likely a read error: a sequence one base away is far more abundant. Distinct nucleotide sequences in the sample also encode this CDR3. This chain joins TRBV6-1 and TRBJ2-2; D ambiguous. V shed 3 bases and J shed 3 bases, with 8 bases lying between them. This CDR3 region has 14 residues. Germline CDR1 is MNHNS and CDR2 is SASEGT. CDR3 sequence (DNA): TGTGCCAGCAGTGAGGTTGCGGACACCGGGGAGCTGTTTTTT. This gives the protein CASSEVADTGELFF.

With regard to this clone: Since a far larger clone is one base different, this is likely a read error. V is TRBV4-1 and J is TRBJ1-3, with D hard to call. This CDR3 spans 15 amino acids. CDR1 is MGHRA, CDR2 YSYEKL, per germline. V was trimmed by 1 base and J by 1 base, leaving 8 bases between them. The CDR3 loop is CASSQGTKSGNTIYF. The CDR3, as DNA: TGCGCCAGCAGCCAAGGGACTAAGTCTGGAAACACCATATATTTT.

The chain recombines TRBV20-1 with TRBJ2-5, with a possible D match to TRBD2 (6 bases). Between the trimmed V and J ends, which lost 4 bases and 5 bases, there was a span of 8 bases. The germline CDR1 and CDR2 sequences are DFQATT and SNEGSKA (reference sequence). CDR3 length: 11 residues. CDR3 in amino acids: CSATGVETQYF. The CDR3 nucleotides read TGCAGTGCTACGGGAGTCGAGACCCAGTACTTC.

Details on this clone: A far larger clone differs by one base, so this is likely a read error. The chain has TRBV28 and TRBJ2-6; perhaps TRBD2 as D (6 bases). Germline CDR1 is MDHEN and CDR2 is SYDVKM. The CDR3 covers 18 residues. CDR3 nucleotide sequence: TGTGCCAGCAGTTTCCAGGCGGGACGGGACTCTAGGGCCAACGTCCTGACTTTC. Its protein is CASSFQAGRDSRANVLTF.

In this sample, this clone turned up once. V usage is TRBV18 and J usage is TRBJ1-5; possibly TRBD1 for D (6 bases). The V end lost 5 bases, the J end lost 7 bases, and 15 bases lay between the germline ends. The germline V gene encodes CDR1 KGHSH and CDR2 LQKENI. CDR3 size: 14 residues. Here the CDR3 reads CASSVEGVAQPQHF. The CDR3, as DNA: TGTGCCAGCTCAGTTGAGGGGGTGGCCCAGCCCCAGCATTTT.